This T cell receptor (beta chain) was sequenced in a study of cytomegalovirus exposure and HLA in healthy donors. Findings and caveats of the study: Later work found most CMV-associated TCR beta chains apparently HLA-restricted. V- and J-gene trimming in TCR beta was tied to a missense DCLRE1C variant by an analysis performed later.

CDR1 and CDR2 from the germline V gene are SGHVS and FQNEAQ. The CDR3 spans 16 residues. The trim removed 1 base at V and 4 bases at J, leaving 7 bases unmatched. 60 Vbeta and 13 Jbeta primers were used in PCR. Profiling relied on immunoSEQ multiplex PCR, and the TCRdb table lists in-frame clones only, not all of them. The sample holds approximately 51,000 clones. With respect to this clone: Its matching antigen is unknown.

Sample: PBMCs. The source is a man aged 40-50 years in good health and CMV-seropositive. This sequence joins TRBV7-8 and TRBJ2-5; 9 bases are shared with TRBD1. CDR3 coding DNA: TGTGCCAGCAGCTTAGGGGGCGGACAGGGGCTAGAGACCCAGTACTTC. Translated, it gives CASSLGGGQGLETQYF. Full variable domain (rest looked up from reference TRBV7-8 and TRBJ2-5): GAGVSQSPRYKVAKRGQDVALRCDPISGHVSLFWYQQALGQGPEFLTYFQNEAQLDKSGLPSDRFFAERPEGSVSTLKIQRTQQEDSAVYLCASSLGGGQGLETQYFGPGTRLLVL.